One T cell receptor (beta chain) is described in this entry. Its target is unknown. The data derive from a study of post-analysis software for immune sequencing data. Study at large: The disease courses spanned relapsing-remitting, secondary progressive and progressive-relapsing forms of multiple sclerosis. Points from the study as a whole: Samples from one preparation batch, clustered by F measure, grouped strongly together. The study found TRBV5-6, TRBV5-1 and TRBV20-1 among 5 or 6 TRBV segments more frequent in patients than controls. Controls showed significantly higher normalized Chao1 diversity than did multiple sclerosis patients.

The germline V gene encodes CDR1 LGHNA and CDR2 YNFKEQ. The CDR3 extends over 15 amino acids. After removal of 2 bases from V and 7 bases from J, the junction contained 6 bases not matched to a gene. Every TCR beta cDNA library bore unique molecular identifiers. Using its own MiXCR run on the PCR reads, TCRdb lists one record per CDR3 protein. Among roughly 800,000 distinct CDR3 sequences listed, roughly 50% were seen once. The receptor comes from a girl aged 5 to 17 with multiple sclerosis. This sequence joins TRBV4-2 and TRBJ2-1; 9 bases agree with TRBD2. Input material: blood. The DNA for the CDR3 is TGTGCCAGCAGCCAATCGGGACTAGCTGGGAATGAGCAGTTCTTC. Translated: CASSQSGLAGNEQFF.